This T cell receptor beta chain was found in a study of blood T cell repertoires in COVID-19. Across the whole study: Sites in the United States, Italy and Spain provided acute and convalescent COVID-19 samples. The analysed material was cDNA or gDNA that came from T cells, B-cell-depleted T cells, or PBMCs.

The ends were cut back, 5 bases at V and 2 bases at J, with 12 bases in the middle. Germline lookup yields CDR1 SGHAT and CDR2 FQNNGV. CDR3 length equals 14 residues. Donors in Cohort 3 who had recovered were those with two negative PCRs, healthcare professional clearance, or resolution of their symptoms. In the original workflow: Nucleated cell number was recorded as an estimate derived from reference gene primer amplification. Sequenced by immunoSEQ multiplex PCR; TCRdb stores in-frame clones only, minus some. V and J calls and clone size are as listed in that table; D and trimming were resolved from the DNA. The sample yields 200,000 to 250,000 clones, nearly 90% seen once.

Sequencing input: PBMCs or T cells enriched from blood (not recorded which). The chain employs TRBV11-2 and TRBJ2-5; D ambiguous. The clonotype originates from a man in his thirties or forties who had recovered from COVID-19. DNA of the CDR3: TGTGCCAGCAGCCTCCAGGATTTACAAGAGACCCAGTACTTC. Protein product: CASSLQDLQETQYF.